This entry concerns a single T cell receptor beta chain. These data are taken from a study of blood T cell repertoires in COVID-19. For the study at large: Sites in the United States, Italy and Spain provided acute and convalescent COVID-19 samples. The cDNA or gDNA used as material had been derived from T cells, B-cell-depleted T cells, or PBMCs.

Germline V CDR1 and CDR2: MNHGY, SAAAGT. This CDR3 is 14 amino acids long. V gave up 2 bases and J gave up 3 bases, with 11 bases separating them. In the authors' methods: Estimates of nucleated cell counts were drawn from the amplification of reference gene primers. The table came from immunoSEQ multiplex PCR; TCRdb's copy has only in-frame clones and leaves some out. The DNA was the basis for D and trimming; V, J and clone size are from that table. The sample has 350,000 or so clones; 85% to 90% are singletons. The chain uses TRBV6-8 and TRBJ2-7; D is unclear. The specimen was peripheral blood. This clonotype was obtained from a man younger than 35 with active or convalescent COVID-19. The CDR3 protein is CASSYPLGRYEQYF. CDR3 nucleotide sequence: TGTGCCAGCAGTTACCCATTGGGCCGCTACGAGCAGTACTTC.